The T cell receptor beta chain described here comes from a study of blood T cells in healthy people across ages (dated by TCRdb to between 2014 and 2017). Study-wide context: Template switching captured roughly one uniquely barcoded TCR beta cDNA molecule per two T cells in model experiments. The study measured age-related changes in TCR beta repertoire diversity using deep sequencing normalized with unique cDNA molecular identifiers. Four age groups were formed from the donors: young (average 16 years), middle-aged (approximately 41), aged (about 68) and long-lived (approximately 80). To avoid experimental bias, donors of different ages were spread randomly across the sequencing lanes. Two additional independent replicas of 1 million unique cDNA reads from the same blood draw were analyzed for two donors (one aged 18 to 30 and one aged 80 or older).

The CDR3 numbers 12 residues from cysteine through phenylalanine. Left in the record is the CDR3 DNA by itself, 36 bases read in frame from the first base. CDR1 MNHNS and CDR2 SASEGT are derived from the germline V gene. The donors were about 40 Caucasian individuals from Russia, aged 6 to 90 years, who were systemically healthy. Ten milliliters of peripheral blood were drawn from each donor into EDTA-treated Vacutainer tubes. Ficoll-Paque density-gradient centrifugation was used to isolate PBMCs, with at least 7 million obtained per sample. Trizol reagent was used to extract total RNA from PBMCs, with at least 5 micrograms per sample. Naive CD45RAhigh/CD27high T cell percentages were measured by flow cytometry on a PBMC aliquot from every donor. About this clonotype itself: No antigen is known for it. Base qualities were left out, and no much larger clone turns up one base away.

Preparation of the library involved 5' RACE. The instrument given in TCRdb is Illumina HiSeq 2500. A second PCR of about 6 to 11 cycles was performed with a sample-barcoded 5' primer and a J-beta primer mix. Each TCR beta cDNA molecule received a unique molecular identifier from a template-switch 5' adaptor carrying 12 random nucleotides. At least 2.5 million CDR3-containing paired-end reads were obtained from each sample. The Mint cDNA synthesis kit, primed by a TRBC-specific oligonucleotide, was used to synthesize first-strand cDNA from all RNA. Following uracil-DNA glycosylase treatment, all cDNA underwent a first 18-cycle PCR with the universal primers M1SS and BC2_uni_R. Concerning the study's data processing: For normalization, 1 million high-quality reads were randomly selected from each sample, with every read carrying a distinct molecular identifier. Instead of being binned into consensus sequences, reads that shared molecular identifiers were thrown out. MiTCR, set to a Q25 quality threshold and the strictest error-elimination algorithm, was used for CDR3 identification, clonotype clustering and error correction. A nonparametric unseen species model with Euler transformation was used to estimate a lower bound on total TCR beta diversity. TCRdb handled the public reads itself, with Q25 trimming in fastp and clone calling in MiXCR, and kept productive beta chains. One record per CDR3 amino acid sequence lists the most common genes and DNA. In this record, the V and J calls reflect TCRdb's handling and not the investigators' own analysis. Present in this sample are about 570,000 distinct CDR3 sequences, roughly 29% of which were seen just once. 15% to 20% of the sample comes from the top ten.

Findings and caveats that apply to the study as a whole: A strong correlation was found between observed TCR beta diversity and the percentage of naive T cells measured by flow cytometry. Compared with the aged group, the long-lived group had more naive CD4+ T cells, fewer expanded clones and increased TCR diversity, suggesting age selection. Because donor CMV infection status was unknown, age-related changes in expanded clonotypes were potentially confounded. Conclusive comparison of naive and antigen-experienced compartments was prevented by the profiling of bulk unsorted PBMCs. Estimates of total diversity from one million sequenced T cells were regarded as lower bounds and underestimates. As age increased, observed TCR beta diversity per million T cells dropped in a roughly linear way, and a significant reduction was already evident by age roughly 36.

Sample: blood. The chain links TRBV6-1 with TRBJ2-5; the D gene is perhaps TRBD1 or TRBD2, as each covers 7 bases. The J call is in doubt because the DNA end fits TRBJ2-7 better. The receptor comes from a woman between 65 and 79 years old in good health. This receptor has the CDR3 CASSARGGEQYF. The DNA is as follows: TGTGCCAGCAGTGCCAGGGGGGGCGAGCAGTACTTC.